The rows below give T cell receptor beta chains drawn from one sample of a study of blood T cells in healthy people across ages. TCRdb used MiXCR to reprocess the 5' RACE reads, holding one entry per CDR3 protein. Found here are 800,000 to 950,000 distinct CDR3 sequences, roughly 28% of them singletons; the top ten hold 10%. The same specimen was also included in a second study, on T cells of mothers and their children.

Sequenced input: blood. These receptors all stem from a woman aged 35 to 49 in good health. The CDR3 runs from the conserved cysteine through the conserved F or W. A D gene is named only where the DNA matches it firmly. A row's size may be missing; if present it is once, few, many or a size class.

v_call	j_call	d_call	clone_size	cdr3_nt	cdr3_aa
TRBV21-1	TRBJ1-5	NA	NA	TGTGCCAGCAGCAAACCGAACCATAGGGGAGTTGCTCAGCCCCAGCATTTT	CASSKPNHRGVAQPQHF
TRBV5-1	TRBJ2-1	TRBD1	few	TGCGCCAGCAGCTTGGGGGACAGTGACAATGAGCAGTTCTTC	CASSLGDSDNEQFF
TRBV5-1	TRBJ1-4	NA	NA	TGCGCCAGCAGCCTGACAGTTTCTACTAATGAAAAACTGTTTTTT	CASSLTVSTNEKLFF
TRBV12-3/TRBV12-4	TRBJ2-3	TRBD2	NA	TGTGCCAGCAGCCCCCGGACTAGAGTGAGGGCAGATATGCAGTATTTT	CASSPRTRVRADMQYF
TRBV6-1	TRBJ1-5	NA	once	TGTGCCAGCAGTGATCCCGGGTCGACGGATCAGCCCCGGCATTTT	CASSDPGSTDQPRHF
TRBV4-1	TRBJ2-3	TRBD2	many	TGCGCCAGCAGCCAAGATGGAGCGGGGGCCCGCGGAGATACGCAGTATTTT	CASSQDGAGARGDTQYF
TRBV15	TRBJ2-5	NA	NA	TGTGCCATCAGCAGGGGGAGGGAGACCCAGTACTTC	CAISRGRETQYF
TRBV30	TRBJ2-1	TRBD1	NA	TGTGCCTGGGCCCGGGACAGCTACAATGAGCAGTTCTTC	CAWARDSYNEQFF
TRBV11-2	TRBJ1-6	NA	few	TGTGCCAGCAGCTTGAGGACAGCGAGTGATTCACCCCTCCACTTT	CASSLRTASDSPLHF
TRBV7-9	TRBJ1-4	TRBD1	once	TGTGCCAGCAGCTTAGCGCGGGGACAGGGGACGGGGAAACCGTTTTTT	CASSLARGQGTGKPFF
TRBV29-1	TRBJ2-3	TRBD2	NA	TGCAGCGCCCGCAGCGGGGGCACCACAGATACGCAGTATTTT	CSARSGGTTDTQYF
TRBV21-1	TRBJ2-1	NA	NA	TGTGCCAGCAGCAAAGACGGCAGGGACTACGAGCAGTTCTTC	CASSKDGRDYEQFF
TRBV3-1	TRBJ1-6	NA	NA	TGTGCCAGCAGCCAAGGACAGCAGGCCTCACCCCTCCACTTT	CASSQGQQASPLHF
TRBV5-1	TRBJ2-7	TRBD1	NA	TGCGCCAGCAGCTCACAGGGGAGTGGGAACTACGAGCAGTACTTC	CASSSQGSGNYEQYF
TRBV5-1	TRBJ2-1	NA	NA	TGCGCCAGCAGCTTGGATGTCCCGTTCGAGCAGTTCTTC	CASSLDVPFEQFF
TRBV10-3	TRBJ2-7	TRBD1	many	TGTGCCATCAGTGAGCAGAAGGGGGCTTTGGTGGAGCAGTACTTC	CAISEQKGALVEQYF
TRBV4-2	TRBJ2-3	TRBD2	few	TGTGCCAGCAGCCAAGAGGTCCGACTAGCGGGGTACAGAGATACGCAGTATTTT	CASSQEVRLAGYRDTQYF
TRBV7-8	TRBJ1-5	NA	few	TGTGCCAGCAGCCCCGGCGGGGCGCGAGTCAATCAGCCCCAGCATTTT	CASSPGGARVNQPQHF
TRBV5-1	TRBJ2-3	TRBD2	NA	TGCGCCAGCAGCTGGGGGCGGACTAGCGGCACAGATACGCAGTATTTT	CASSWGRTSGTDTQYF
TRBV24-1	TRBJ2-1	TRBD1	many	TGTGCCACCAGTGACCTCATACCGGGACAGGGGAGGCATGAGCAGTTCTTC	CATSDLIPGQGRHEQFF
TRBV20-1	TRBJ1-2	NA	many	TGCAGTGCTAGAGATAAAGGAGCCTTCTCCTATGGCTACACCTTC	CSARDKGAFSYGYTF
TRBV27	TRBJ1-2	NA	many	TGTGCCAGCAGTCCCTCAGCGACCTATGGCTACACCTTC	CASSPSATYGYTF
TRBV7-2	TRBJ1-1	TRBD1	NA	TGTGCCAGCAGTGCGCCGACAGGGGCTCCGAACACTGAAGCTTTCTTT	CASSAPTGAPNTEAFF
TRBV28	TRBJ1-4	TRBD1	few	TGTGCCAGCAGTTCACCCGGGACAGGCGGTGAAAAACCGTTTTTT	CASSSPGTGGEKPFF
TRBV6-5	TRBJ2-3	TRBD1	NA	TGTGCCAGCAGTTCCGGGGACAGAAGCACAGATACGCAGTATTTT	CASSSGDRSTDTQYF
TRBV6-2/TRBV6-3	TRBJ1-1	NA	NA	TGTGCCAGCAGTTACCCGGTTGAGAGTATGAACACTGAAGCTTTCTTT	CASSYPVESMNTEAFF
TRBV9	TRBJ2-7	TRBD2	many	TGTGCCAGCAGCGCCGGGGGGGAAACCTACGAGCAGTACTTC	CASSAGGETYEQYF
TRBV24-1	TRBJ2-3	TRBD1	few	TGTGCCACCAGTGATTTAGGGCAGGGGGCAGATACGCAGTATTTT	CATSDLGQGADTQYF
TRBV7-2	TRBJ2-2	NA	NA	TGTGCCAGCAGCGCCAGCGGGTTGAGCACCGGGGAGCTGTTTTTT	CASSASGLSTGELFF
TRBV12-3/TRBV12-4	TRBJ1-6	NA	NA	TGTGCCAGCAGTTTAGTCCAGAATTCACCCCTCCACTTT	CASSLVQNSPLHF
TRBV6-5	TRBJ1-4	NA	NA	TGTGCCAGCAGCGCCCCCACGAAAGAAAAACTGTTTTTT	CASSAPTKEKLFF
TRBV6-1	TRBJ1-2	NA	NA	TGTGCCAGCAGTGAAACCCAGGGTAGTTGCTATGGCTACACCTTC	CASSETQGSCYGYTF
TRBV12-3/TRBV12-4	TRBJ2-5	NA	few	TGTGCCAGCAGTTGGCTCGAGGCCCGAGAGACCCAGTACTTC	CASSWLEARETQYF
TRBV7-9	TRBJ2-1	TRBD2	NA	TGTGCCAGCAGCCCTAGCCGAGCGGGGGGGAGGCTCATTGGGCAGTTCTTC	CASSPSRAGGRLIGQFF
TRBV5-1	TRBJ2-5	NA	many	TGCGCCAGCAGCTTGGAGGACAGAGTCAATGAGCAGTACTTC	CASSLEDRVNEQYF
TRBV12-3/TRBV12-4	TRBJ1-2	TRBD1	few	TGTGCCAGCAGGACCTGGGACAGCAACTATGGCTACACCTTC	CASRTWDSNYGYTF
TRBV5-1	TRBJ1-6	NA	many	TGCGCCAGCAGCCCACAGGGTCGTGATAATTCACCCCTCCACTTT	CASSPQGRDNSPLHF
TRBV6-5	TRBJ2-3	TRBD1	few	TGTGTCAGCAGTTACTCGGCTGGACAGGGCGCAGATACGCAGTATTTT	CVSSYSAGQGADTQYF
TRBV12-3/TRBV12-4	TRBJ2-1	NA	many	TGTGCCAGCAGCAAACAAGTGGGTGAGCAGTTCTTC	CASSKQVGEQFF
TRBV11-2	TRBJ1-2	NA	few	TGTGCCAGCAGCTTAGATACGGGGCCCTATGGCTACACCTTC	CASSLDTGPYGYTF
TRBV7-9	TRBJ2-1	TRBD1	NA	TGTGCCAGCAGCTACAGGGGGACTTCCTACAATGAGCAGTTCTTC	CASSYRGTSYNEQFF
TRBV5-1	TRBJ2-5	NA	NA	TGCGCCAGCAGCTTGGGAGGACCAGCTTTAGGAGAGACCCAGTACTTC	CASSLGGPALGETQYF
TRBV28	TRBJ1-5	TRBD1	few	TGTGCCAGCAGGGCCGGACAGGCCGTGAATCAGCCCCAGCATTTT	CASRAGQAVNQPQHF
TRBV12-3/TRBV12-4	TRBJ1-2	NA	many	TGTGCCAGCAGTTTAGCGCACGAATATGGCTACACCTTC	CASSLAHEYGYTF